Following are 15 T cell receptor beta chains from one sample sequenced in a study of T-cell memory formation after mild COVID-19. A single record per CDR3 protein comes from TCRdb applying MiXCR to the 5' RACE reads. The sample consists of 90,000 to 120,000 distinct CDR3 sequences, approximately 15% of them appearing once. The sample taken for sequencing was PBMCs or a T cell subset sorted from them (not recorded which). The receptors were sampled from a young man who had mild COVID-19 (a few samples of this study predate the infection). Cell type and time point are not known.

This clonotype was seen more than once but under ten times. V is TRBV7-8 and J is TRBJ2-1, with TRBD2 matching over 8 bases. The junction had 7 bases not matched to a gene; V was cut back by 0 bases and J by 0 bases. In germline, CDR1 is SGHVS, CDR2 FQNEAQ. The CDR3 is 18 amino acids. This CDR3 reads CASSLALIAGFSYNEQFF. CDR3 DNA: TGTGCCAGCAGCTTAGCGCTTATAGCGGGGTTCTCCTACAATGAGCAGTTCTTC.

The CDR3 nucleotides read TGTGCCAGCAGCTTAGGGGTACCTTCGGTGGGCTACACCTTC. This gives the protein CASSLGVPSVGYTF. The chain uses TRBV7-2 and TRBJ1-2; D is uncertain. The CDR3 loop spans 14 amino acids. The germline V gene encodes CDR1 SGHTA and CDR2 FQGNSA. Trimming removed 1 base at V and 8 bases at J, with 14 bases between.

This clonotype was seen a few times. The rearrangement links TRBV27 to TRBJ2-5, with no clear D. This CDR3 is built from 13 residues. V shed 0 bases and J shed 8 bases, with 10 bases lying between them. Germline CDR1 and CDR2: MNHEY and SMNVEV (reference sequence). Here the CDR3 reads CASSLSTLGTQYF. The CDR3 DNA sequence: TGTGCCAGCAGTTTATCCACTCTAGGCACCCAGTACTTC.

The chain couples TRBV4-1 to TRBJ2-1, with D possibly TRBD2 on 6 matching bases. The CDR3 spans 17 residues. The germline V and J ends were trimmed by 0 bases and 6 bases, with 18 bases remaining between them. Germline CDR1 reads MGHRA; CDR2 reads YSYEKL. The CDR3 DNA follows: TGCGCCAGCAGCCAAGAAAGGCACGCCTCCGGGAGCAATGAGCAGTTCTTC. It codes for CASSQERHASGSNEQFF.

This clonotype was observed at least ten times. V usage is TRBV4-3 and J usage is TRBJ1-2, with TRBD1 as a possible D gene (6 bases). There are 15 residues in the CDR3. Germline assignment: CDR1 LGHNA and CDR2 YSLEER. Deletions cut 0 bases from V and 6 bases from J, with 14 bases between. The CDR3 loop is CASSQDRGGADGYTF. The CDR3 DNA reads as TGCGCCAGCAGCCAAGATCGCGGGGGCGCGGATGGCTACACCTTC.

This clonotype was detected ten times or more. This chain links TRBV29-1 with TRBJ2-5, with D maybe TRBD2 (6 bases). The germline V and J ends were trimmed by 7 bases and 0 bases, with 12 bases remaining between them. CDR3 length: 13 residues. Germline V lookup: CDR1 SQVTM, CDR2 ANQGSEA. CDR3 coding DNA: TGCAGCGAAAAATCGGGGGACCAAGAGACCCAGTACTTC. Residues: CSEKSGDQETQYF.

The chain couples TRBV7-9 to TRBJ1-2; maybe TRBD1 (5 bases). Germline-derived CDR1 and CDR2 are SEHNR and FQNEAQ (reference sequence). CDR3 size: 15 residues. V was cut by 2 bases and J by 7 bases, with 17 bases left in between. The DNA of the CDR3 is TGTGCCAGCAGCTTAAACCTCGCGGGGGTTAGTGGCTACACCTTC. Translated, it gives CASSLNLAGVSGYTF.

The CDR3 is CSVESSDTGELFF. Here the CDR3 DNA reads TGCAGCGTTGAATCATCCGACACCGGGGAGCTGTTTTTT. This chain connects TRBV29-1 to TRBJ2-2, with D unclear. CDR1 is SQVTM, CDR2 ANQGSEA, per germline. The ends were cut back, 2 bases at V and 3 bases at J, with 7 bases in the middle. The CDR3 consists of 13 residues.

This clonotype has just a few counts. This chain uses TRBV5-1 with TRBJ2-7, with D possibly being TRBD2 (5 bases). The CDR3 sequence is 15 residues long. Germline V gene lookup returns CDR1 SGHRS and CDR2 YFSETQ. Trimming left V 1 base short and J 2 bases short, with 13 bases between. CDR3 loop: CASSLWRGITYEQYF. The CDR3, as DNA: TGCGCCAGCAGCTTGTGGCGAGGGATTACCTACGAGCAGTACTTC. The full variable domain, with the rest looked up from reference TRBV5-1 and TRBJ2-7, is KAGVTQTPRYLIKTRGQQVTLSCSPISGHRSVSWYQQTPGQGLQFLFEYFSETQRNKGNFPGRFSGRQFSNSRSEMNVSTLELGDSALYLCASSLWRGITYEQYFGPGTRLTVT.

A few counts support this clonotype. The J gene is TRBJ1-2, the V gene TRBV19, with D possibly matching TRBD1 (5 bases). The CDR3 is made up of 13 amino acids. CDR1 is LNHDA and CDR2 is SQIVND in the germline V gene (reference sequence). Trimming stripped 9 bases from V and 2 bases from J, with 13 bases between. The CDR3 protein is CASLPGPNYGYTF. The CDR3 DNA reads TGTGCCAGCCTTCCGGGGCCGAACTATGGCTACACCTTC.

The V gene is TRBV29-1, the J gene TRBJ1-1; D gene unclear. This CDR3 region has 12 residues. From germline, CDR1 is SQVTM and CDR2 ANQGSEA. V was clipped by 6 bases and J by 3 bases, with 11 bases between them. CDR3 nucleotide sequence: TGCAGCGTCGTCAATTGGGACACTGAAGCTTTCTTT. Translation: CSVVNWDTEAFF.

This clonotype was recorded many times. In DNA, the CDR3 is TGTGCCAGCAGCCACAGTGGCGGCCTTAACACTGAAGCTTTCTTT. Its protein product is CASSHSGGLNTEAFF. The chain has TRBV7-3 and TRBJ1-1; D is ambiguous. The CDR3 runs 15 residues. Germline V gene data show CDR1 as SGHTA and CDR2 as FQGTGA. V gave up 5 bases and J gave up 2 bases, with 15 bases separating them.

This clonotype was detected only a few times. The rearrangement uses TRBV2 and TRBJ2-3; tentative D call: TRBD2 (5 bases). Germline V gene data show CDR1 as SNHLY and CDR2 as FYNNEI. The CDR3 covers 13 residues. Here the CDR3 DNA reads TGTGCACTACACAGCGGTCGCACAGATACGCAGTATTTT. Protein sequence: CALHSGRTDTQYF. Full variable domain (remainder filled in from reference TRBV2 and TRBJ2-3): EPEVTQTPSHQVTQMGQEVILRCVPISNHLYFYWYRQILGQKVEFLVSFYNNEISEKSEIFDDQFSVERPDGSNFTLKIRSTKLEDSAMYFCALHSGRTDTQYFGPGTRLTVL.

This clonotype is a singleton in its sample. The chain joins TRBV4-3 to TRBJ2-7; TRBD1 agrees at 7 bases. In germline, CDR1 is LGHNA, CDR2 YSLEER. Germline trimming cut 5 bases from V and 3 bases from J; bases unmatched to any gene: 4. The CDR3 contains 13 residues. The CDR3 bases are TGCGCCAGCAGCAAAGCAGGGGGCTACGAGCAGTACTTC. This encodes CASSKAGGYEQYF.

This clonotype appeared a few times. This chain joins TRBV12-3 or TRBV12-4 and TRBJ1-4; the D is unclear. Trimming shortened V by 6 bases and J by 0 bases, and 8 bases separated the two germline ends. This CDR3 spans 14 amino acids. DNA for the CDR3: TGTGCCAGCAGCGGCACTTCAACTAATGAAAAACTGTTTTTT. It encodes CASSGTSTNEKLFF.